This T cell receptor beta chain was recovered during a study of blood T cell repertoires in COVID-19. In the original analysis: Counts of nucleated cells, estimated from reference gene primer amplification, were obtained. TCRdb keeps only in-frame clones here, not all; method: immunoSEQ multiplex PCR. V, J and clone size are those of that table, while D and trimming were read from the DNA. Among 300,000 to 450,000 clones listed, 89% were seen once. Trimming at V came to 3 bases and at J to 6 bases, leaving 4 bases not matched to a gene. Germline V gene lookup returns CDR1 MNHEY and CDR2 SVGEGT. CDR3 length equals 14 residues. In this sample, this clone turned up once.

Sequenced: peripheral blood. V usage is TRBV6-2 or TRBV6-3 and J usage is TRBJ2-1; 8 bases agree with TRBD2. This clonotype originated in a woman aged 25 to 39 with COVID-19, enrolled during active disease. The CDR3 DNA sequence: TGTGCCAGCAGTTATCTGCGGGGGGTCAATGAGCAGTTCTTC. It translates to CASSYLRGVNEQFF.